This T cell receptor (beta chain) was documented in a study of shared T cell receptors in the human thymus (dated by TCRdb to the early 2020s). Concerning the study at large: The study examined how the human thymus generates shared, self-reactive T-cell receptor alpha chains.

For CDR1 and CDR2, the germline V gene lists SGHAT and FQNNGV. V loses 7 bases, J loses 1 base, and the germline ends lie 14 bases apart. Taken from cysteine to phenylalanine, the CDR3 has 15 residues. The entry retains the CDR3 DNA only, 45 bases that are in frame from base 1. The receptor library was made with the immunoSEQ multiplex PCR assay. The table comes from immuneACCESS by way of TCRdb, which keeps in-frame sequences with V and J called. Part of the clones is missing from these tables; in studies checked, under half for an unresolved V gene and the rest for unknown reasons. In this sample the table shows 650,000 to 950,000 clones, roughly 85% of which occur a single time. The ten largest account for 0.0095% to 0.011% of the sample. Concerning this clone itself: Its specific antigen is unknown. No base quality values were provided; no much bigger clone lies one nucleotide off.

This sample also appeared in a second study, on human thymus T cells. Looking at the second paper: Immunologically healthy infants undergoing open corrective cardiac surgery for congenital heart defects in Finland were used as donors. Thymus tissue was collected as surgical resects that were removed during corrective cardiac surgery. Usage of V and J gene segments appeared to be biased in both the thymic and the peripheral blood repertoires. The related research found that thymic TCR repertoires overlapped highly between unrelated individuals. The study characterized TCR alpha and beta repertoires from seven to nine infant thymus samples and a few related peripheral blood samples. Donor ages ranged from about 6 to 244 days, and the cohort comprised about six male and two female infants. After being mechanically released from the tissue, thymocytes were kept at -70 degrees C in pellets of roughly 9.5-32 million cells. A QIAsymphony instrument was used to extract genomic DNA from frozen cell pellets. The immunoSEQ multiplex PCR assay was used to amplify the TCRB and TCRAD loci from a standardized quantity of quality-controlled genomic DNA. The amplicons covered the V(D)J region and were long enough to include the CDR3 and to identify the V and J genes. The amplicons were sequenced on an Illumina platform via the commercial immunoSEQ service. Primer bias and sequencing errors were corrected as previously described, and TCRAD and TCRB were defined on the basis of the IMGT database. Repertoires were analysed with immunoSEQ Analyzer 3.0 and VDJTools, covering basic statistics, V/J segment usage, diversity estimates, rarefaction and pairwise overlap. Chao1, ChaoE, Efron-Thisted, Shannon and inverse Simpson indices were used to estimate diversity, which was also estimated on datasets down-sampled to the smallest sample. Repertoire overlap was assessed by strict matching of CDR3 nucleotide sequence, V gene and J gene, and clustering was done by Jaccard-based multidimensional scaling. Thymus samples yielded on average about 810,000 unique TCRB clonotypes, compared with 80,000 to 95,000 from blood samples.

The TCR comes from a girl under three years old with a congenital heart defect. Donor details come from another sample of the same person, matched by shared clones. This sequence uses TRBV11-2 and TRBJ1-3, and perhaps TRBD1 as D gene, on 5 matching bases. Sequences were obtained from thymocytes. The DNA reads TGTGCCAGCACCCTTGCGCGGGGGTCTGGAAACACCATATATTTT. This codes for CASTLARGSGNTIYF.